This T cell receptor beta chain came from a study of T-cell reconstitution after alpha-beta-depleted transplantation in children. Unique molecular identifiers were built into the TCRbeta library. TCRdb recomputed calls from the PCR reads with MiXCR, one row per CDR3 protein. The table includes 150,000 to 200,000 distinct CDR3 sequences, more than 6.5% detected once. A few counts support this clonotype. The CDR3 loop spans 13 amino acids. Trimming took off 3 bases at V and 2 bases at J, with 7 bases between the two ends. Germline CDR1 KGHSH, CDR2 LQKENI. Material: PBMCs from the stem cell graft donor, obtained from the stem cell graft. The chain employs TRBV18 and TRBJ2-5, with D uncertain. The receptor's source is a human donor who donated a stem cell graft to a child with Wiskott-Aldrich syndrome. CDR3 sequence: CASSPNGQETQYF. CDR3 DNA sequence: TGTGCCAGCTCACCTAATGGACAAGAGACCCAGTACTTC.